Listed below are T cell receptor beta chains from one sample, sequenced in a study of human T cells and chemical hapten exposure. TCRdb fed the RACE reads into MiXCR, producing one record per CDR3 protein. This sample has about 89,000 distinct CDR3 sequences, with 10% to 14% found just once. Here the sequenced sample was whole blood, taken in connection with sensitization to the hapten diphenylcyclopropenone (DPC). These TCRs come from a woman in her sixties or seventies with alopecia areata. Some clones in this sample may be carry-over from other donors' samples. The CDR3 runs from the conserved cysteine through the conserved F or W. D genes are given only for firm matches. For some rows the clone size is stated as once, few or many, or as a class when expanded; others skip it.

TRBV6-1	many	NA	TRBJ1-2	TGTGCCAGCAGAGAGGGACTAAACTATGGCTACACCTTC	CASREGLNYGYTF
TRBV20-1	NA	NA	TRBJ2-5	TGCAGTGCTACATCCTATGAGCACTACCAAGAGACCCAGTACTTC	CSATSYEHYQETQYF
TRBV7-6	many	NA	TRBJ2-2	TGTGCCAGCAGCTCCCAGGGTGACGGGGAGCTGTTTTTT	CASSSQGDGELFF
TRBV5-1	many	NA	TRBJ2-7	TGCGCCAGCAGCCAGGACAGCTACGAGCAGTACTTC	CASSQDSYEQYF
TRBV6-5	NA	NA	TRBJ2-3	TGTGCCAGCAGTCCAGACGGTCCGGGGGGCACAGATACGCAGTATTTT	CASSPDGPGGTDTQYF
TRBV6-6	NA	TRBD1	TRBJ2-3	TGTGCCAGCAGTTACTCGAAGGGACAGCAACGAGATACGCAGTATTTT	CASSYSKGQQRDTQYF
TRBV12-3/TRBV12-4	few	TRBD1	TRBJ2-7	TGTGCCAGCAGGCCTCAAGCTGGCAGGGGGCAAAGCAACTCGTCCTACGAGCAGTACTTC	CASRPQAGRGQSNSSYEQYF
TRBV7-3	many	NA	TRBJ2-4	TGTGCCAGCAGCCCAACGGCCCCCCTAAAAGCCAAAAACATTCAGTACTTC	CASSPTAPLKAKNIQYF
TRBV5-1	many	TRBD1	TRBJ1-5	TGCGCCAGCAGCTGGGGACAGGGCGGCAATCAGCCCCAGCATTTT	CASSWGQGGNQPQHF
TRBV29-1	many	NA	TRBJ1-2	TGCAGCGTTGGGTATGGGGACACGCACACCTTC	CSVGYGDTHTF
TRBV6-1	NA	NA	TRBJ1-2	TGTGCCAGCAGTGAAGCTGGGGAAGTAAGCTATGGCTACACCTTC	CASSEAGEVSYGYTF
TRBV12-3/TRBV12-4	many	NA	TRBJ1-2	TGTGCCAGCAGTTTTTTTGGTCCTAACTATGGCTACACCTTC	CASSFFGPNYGYTF
TRBV6-5	NA	TRBD1	TRBJ2-5	TGTGCCAGCAGTTACCAGACAGGGGTGATGGCCCAAGAGACCCAGTACTTC	CASSYQTGVMAQETQYF
TRBV19	NA	NA	TRBJ1-6	TGTGCCAGTAGTAATGGGGGCGCCGGGAATTCACCCCTCCACTTT	CASSNGGAGNSPLHF
TRBV9	many	NA	TRBJ1-2	TGTGCCAGCAGCCCGTTGGACAGATCTTCTGGCTACACCTTC	CASSPLDRSSGYTF
TRBV25-1	many	NA	TRBJ1-1	TGTGCCAGCAGTGTTACAGGGAACACTGAAGCTTTCTTT	CASSVTGNTEAFF
TRBV18	NA	TRBD2	TRBJ2-2	TGTGCCAGCGGACAAAACAGGGGACTAGCAATCACCGGGGAGCTGTTTTTT	CASGQNRGLAITGELFF
TRBV5-1	few	TRBD1	TRBJ1-3	TGCGCCAGCAGCTCGATGGGGACAGGTGCTGGAAACACCATATATTTT	CASSSMGTGAGNTIYF
TRBV9	many	NA	TRBJ2-3	TGTGCCAGCAGCCCTCTTTCTTTCGAAGATACGCAGTATTTT	CASSPLSFEDTQYF
TRBV6-1	few	NA	TRBJ1-4	TGTGCCAGCAGTGAAAGTAGGGGGTTGCGTGAAAAACTGTTTTTT	CASSESRGLREKLFF
TRBV11-2	NA	TRBD2	TRBJ2-1	TGTGCCAGCAGCTTATGGTCCCGAGCGGGGGGTGAGCAGTTCTTC	CASSLWSRAGGEQFF
TRBV7-9	many	NA	TRBJ1-5	TGTGCCAGCAGCCCAGGGCCAGGACAAAATAGCAATCAGCCCCAGCATTTT	CASSPGPGQNSNQPQHF
TRBV7-9	many	NA	TRBJ1-6	TGTGCCAGCAGAGGGGCCAATTCACCCCTCCACTTT	CASRGANSPLHF
TRBV12-3/TRBV12-4	NA	NA	TRBJ2-3	TGTGCCAGTAGACAGGGCACAGATACGCAGTATTTT	CASRQGTDTQYF
TRBV7-2	NA	NA	TRBJ2-3	TGTGCCAGCAGCGCACAGGGTAAGGTGGTTGGTACGCAGTATTTT	CASSAQGKVVGTQYF
TRBV6-5	few	NA	TRBJ2-7	TGTGCCAGCAGTTACTCGTCAGGGGGGGACGAGCAGTACTTC	CASSYSSGGDEQYF
TRBV10-3	NA	NA	TRBJ2-3	TGTGCCATCAGCCAGATTACGAGGGGCACAGATACGCAGTATTTT	CAISQITRGTDTQYF
TRBV5-4	NA	TRBD1	TRBJ2-5	TGTGCCAGCAGCCCGCCACCGGGACAGCAAGAGACCCAGTACTTC	CASSPPPGQQETQYF
TRBV5-6	many	TRBD1	TRBJ1-2	TGTGCCAGCAGCTTGGGACAGGGAGGTGGCTACACCTTC	CASSLGQGGGYTF
TRBV12-3/TRBV12-4	NA	NA	TRBJ2-7	TGTGCCAGCAGTTTAGTGGGGCCCCCCTACGAGCAGTACTTC	CASSLVGPPYEQYF
TRBV11-2	NA	TRBD2	TRBJ2-5	TGTGCCAGCAGCTTAGGGTTCGGGAGGGTCCAAGAGACCCAGTACTTC	CASSLGFGRVQETQYF
TRBV27	many	NA	TRBJ1-1	TGTGCCAGCAGTTTAAGCGGGGTCGCCGACAGGTTTGAAGCTTTCTTT	CASSLSGVADRFEAFF
TRBV20-1	few	NA	TRBJ1-5	TGCAGTGCCTTCCGACAGCATCAGCCCCAGCATTTT	CSAFRQHQPQHF
TRBV5-4	few	TRBD2	TRBJ2-5	TGTGCCAGCAGCTCAGGGACTAGCGGGGGCGGGGCGGAAGAGACCCAGTACTTC	CASSSGTSGGGAEETQYF
TRBV7-9	few	TRBD2	TRBJ2-7	TGTGCCAGCAGCTTAGCTCTAGCGGGCTCCTTGGACGAGCAGTACTTC	CASSLALAGSLDEQYF
TRBV19	many	NA	TRBJ2-7	TGTGCCAGTAGTATAATGGTTCAGGGCTACGAGCAGTACTTC	CASSIMVQGYEQYF
TRBV20-1	many	TRBD2	TRBJ2-1	TGCAGTGCTAGAGATGTCCGAGCGGGGGGATACAATGAGCAGTTCTTC	CSARDVRAGGYNEQFF
TRBV29-1	many	TRBD1	TRBJ1-1	TGCAGCGTTAAGAAGACAGGGGACACTGAAGCTTTCTTT	CSVKKTGDTEAFF
TRBV20-1	NA	NA	TRBJ1-2	TGCAGTGCCAGGGGAGGAGAGGGAAACTATGGCTACACCTTC	CSARGGEGNYGYTF
TRBV11-2	many	TRBD1	TRBJ2-1	TGTGCCAGCAGCTCCGGGACAGGGGATAACTACAATGAGCAGTTCTTC	CASSSGTGDNYNEQFF
TRBV12-3/TRBV12-4	few	NA	TRBJ1-1	TGTGCCAGCACCCCTGGGGGGGGAGCTGAAGCTTTCTTT	CASTPGGGAEAFF
TRBV6-6	many	TRBD2	TRBJ2-3	TGTGCCAGCAGTTACGTCGGGGGGGGGAGCACAGATACGCAGTATTTT	CASSYVGGGSTDTQYF
TRBV5-1	many	NA	TRBJ2-2	TGCGCCAGCAGCACCCATGACACCGGGGAGCTGTTTTTT	CASSTHDTGELFF
TRBV10-1	few	TRBD2	TRBJ2-1	TGCGCCAGCATGGGCGGCGGGGGGGCCCTCAATGAGCAGTTCTTC	CASMGGGGALNEQFF